The text below deals with one TCR beta chain. The antigen is undetermined. Profiling relied on immunoSEQ multiplex PCR, and the TCRdb table lists in-frame clones only, not all of them. The sample records 69,000 or so clones, 80% to 90% being singletons. The entry originates in a study of OX40 agonist ivuxolimab in advanced cancers. Study-wide points: Also showing low normalized T-cell clonal expansion were some of the nonresponders.

Cycle 7 day 1, cycle 4 day 1, and baseline were the timepoints at which blood was sampled. This sequence originates from an adult with an advanced solid tumor such as melanoma, head and neck, liver or kidney cancer. The starting material was CD4+ or CD8+ T cells sorted from blood, obtained in a trial of the OX40 agonist ivuxolimab.

CDR3 amino acids: CASSSDREDYGYTF. For the CDR3, the DNA is TGTGCCAGCAGTTCGGACAGGGAGGACTATGGCTACACCTTC. The gene calls are TRBV5-5 and TRBJ1-2; the match to TRBD1 covers 8 bases. The CDR3 has 14 residues. V lost 5 bases, J lost 3 bases, and 6 bases stayed unmatched. Germline CDR1 SGHKS, CDR2 YYEKEE (reference sequence).